What follows is one TCR beta chain and its context. The data originate from a study of cytomegalovirus exposure and HLA in healthy donors. V was shortened by 2 bases and J by 1 base, with 7 bases between the two germline ends. In germline, CDR1 is SGHDT, CDR2 YYEEEE. This CDR3 has 14 residues. Vbeta (60) and Jbeta (13) primers were used in the PCR. Profiling relied on immunoSEQ multiplex PCR, and the TCRdb table lists in-frame clones only, not all of them. Of approximately 170,000 clones listed, roughly 80% were seen once; the top ten hold approximately 2.1%. The sequenced sample was PBMCs. The source of this sequence is a male donor in good health and CMV-seronegative. This chain joins TRBV5-6 and TRBJ1-5; no firm D call. CDR3 DNA: TGTGCCAGCAGCTTCAGGTGGAGCAATCAGCCCCAGCATTTT. It specifies CASSFRWSNQPQHF.